The 32 T cell receptor beta chains in this list originate from one sample, sequenced in a study of blood T cell repertoires in COVID-19. Produced via immunoSEQ multiplex PCR; TCRdb's table is partial and in-frame only. Of about 210,000 clones listed, 75% to 85% are singletons. Sequencing was done on a sample of peripheral blood. These receptors were obtained from a man aged 50 to 60 with COVID-19, enrolled during active disease.

The V gene is TRBV29-1, the J gene TRBJ1-2; TRBD1 matches at 9 bases. Germline V gives CDR1 SQVTM, CDR2 ANQGSEA. The CDR3 extends over 16 amino acids. Losses at the gene ends were 6 bases for V and 4 bases for J; bases not matched to a gene: 15. The chain's CDR3 is CSVARDRVASRYGYTF. The DNA of the CDR3 is TGCAGCGTGGCTAGGGACAGGGTCGCTTCACGCTATGGCTACACCTTC.

The V call is TRBV27, the J call TRBJ2-2; TRBD2 might be the D (6 bases). V gave up 5 bases and J gave up 6 bases, with 16 bases separating them. This CDR3 is 15 amino acids long. Per germline, CDR1 MNHEY and CDR2 SMNVEV (reference sequence). The CDR3 here is CASSPRDLGAGELFF. CDR3 bases: TGTGCCAGCAGTCCCCGGGACTTGGGCGCCGGGGAGCTGTTTTTT.

This clone came up once. This chain joins TRBV6-5 and TRBJ1-5; D gene unclear. The V end lost 6 bases, the J end lost 5 bases, and 14 bases lay between the germline ends. Germline V lookup: CDR1 MNHEY, CDR2 SVGAGI. The CDR3 extends over 14 amino acids. The chain's CDR3 is CASRTGWHYQPQHF. The CDR3 DNA sequence: TGTGCCAGCAGGACTGGCTGGCATTATCAGCCCCAGCATTTT.

The rearrangement joins TRBV30 to TRBJ1-3; D is unresolved. CDR3 size: 13 residues. The ends were cut back, 3 bases at V and 1 base at J, with 7 bases in the middle. Germline CDR1 and CDR2: GTSNPN and SVGIG (reference sequence). The CDR3 DNA reads as TGTGCCTGGAGGTCGGTTTCTGGAAACACCATATATTTT. It specifies CAWRSVSGNTIYF.

The gene calls are TRBV7-2 and TRBJ1-2, with 10 bases that match TRBD1. Trimming took 5 bases from V and 7 from J; bases not matched to a gene: 7. In germline, CDR1 is SGHTA, CDR2 FQGNSA. The CDR3 runs 14 residues. CDR3 sequence reads: CASSPPGQGIGYTF. The CDR3 bases are TGTGCCAGCAGCCCGCCGGGACAGGGGATTGGCTACACCTTC.

The chain couples TRBV7-6 to TRBJ2-1; D is unresolved. The CDR3 spans 15 residues. CDR1 SGHVS and CDR2 FNYEAQ come from the germline V gene. The V end was cut by 1 base, the J end by 0 bases, with 7 bases between. CDR3 nucleotide sequence: TGTGCCAGCAGCTTAGGCACGGGCTCCTACAATGAGCAGTTCTTC. Encoded protein: CASSLGTGSYNEQFF.

The V and J genes are TRBV6-5 and TRBJ2-7, with 9 nucleotides matching TRBD1. The germline V gene encodes CDR1 MNHEY and CDR2 SVGAGI. The CDR3 is 15 residues long. V lost 6 bases, J lost 5 bases, and 11 bases stayed unmatched. The DNA of the CDR3 is TGTGCCAGCAGCCAACGGGACAGGGTTGTAAACGAGCAGTACTTC. Translating gives CASSQRDRVVNEQYF.

The rearrangement joins TRBV20-1 to TRBJ2-5; D gene ambiguous. This CDR3 has 11 amino acids. The V end was cut by 0 bases, the J end by 7 bases, with 6 bases between. Germline V CDR1 and CDR2: DFQATT, SNEGSKA (reference sequence). The DNA of the CDR3 is TGCAGTGCTAGAGATTTAGTGACCCAGTACTTC. Its protein product is CSARDLVTQYF.

The chain carries TRBV19 and TRBJ2-6; possible D gene TRBD2, 6 bases. The CDR3 is 21 residues long. The germline CDR1 and CDR2 sequences are LNHDA and SQIVND (reference sequence). V was shortened by 1 base and J by 0 bases, with 22 bases between the two germline ends. Here the CDR3 reads CASSIGRRDGSRSSGANVLTF. The DNA of the CDR3 is TGTGCCAGTAGTATAGGTCGGCGGGACGGGTCGCGTTCCTCTGGGGCCAACGTCCTGACTTTC.

The chain combines TRBV2 with TRBJ1-4, with 9 positions matching TRBD1. Trimming at V came to 0 bases and at J to 3 bases, leaving 11 bases not matched to a gene. Germline CDR1 SNHLY, CDR2 FYNNEI. The CDR3 is 19 amino acids. The CDR3 is CASSEAVGDRGWPNEKLFF. The CDR3 DNA reads as TGTGCCAGCAGTGAAGCAGTAGGAGACAGGGGGTGGCCTAATGAAAAACTGTTTTTT.

The chain links TRBV7-2 to TRBJ1-2, with a possible D match to TRBD1 (6 bases). Germline V CDR1 and CDR2: SGHTA, FQGNSA. Trimming took off 10 bases at V and 8 bases at J, with 14 bases between the two ends. CDR3 length equals 11 residues. CDR3 bases: TGTGCCATCCCGGGGGGGGGCGGCTACACCTTC. Its protein is CAIPGGGGYTF.

The gene calls are TRBV7-8 and TRBJ1-5, with D tentatively TRBD1 (6 bases). This CDR3 has 16 residues. Per the germline V gene, CDR1 is SGHVS and CDR2 is FQNEAQ. V was trimmed by 3 bases and J by 7 bases, leaving 19 bases between them. CDR3 in amino acids: CASSFAGGWGGQPQHF. As DNA, the CDR3 is TGTGCCAGCAGCTTTGCGGGGGGCTGGGGGGGACAGCCCCAGCATTTT.

The chain combines TRBV5-1 with TRBJ1-1, with 9 bases identical to TRBD1. The CDR3 totals 15 residues. Germline V gene sequence: CDR1 SGHRS, CDR2 YFSETQ. J gave up 7 bases and V 4 bases, and 11 bases lay outside the gene matches. CDR3 residues: CASSPGTGTNDEAFF. Here the CDR3 DNA reads TGCGCCAGCAGCCCAGGGACAGGGACGAACGATGAAGCTTTCTTT.

This chain links TRBV7-9 with TRBJ2-3; D gene uncertain. Trimming removed 1 base at V and 5 bases at J, with 13 bases between. The CDR3 runs to 15 residues. Germline V gene sequence: CDR1 SEHNR, CDR2 FQNEAQ (reference sequence). This chain's CDR3 is CASSLEYTARDTQYF. CDR3 bases: TGTGCCAGCAGCTTAGAATATACAGCAAGAGATACGCAGTATTTT.

The chain couples TRBV3-1 (or the pseudogene TRBV3-2) to TRBJ2-7; 8 positions agree with TRBD2. Germline CDR1 and CDR2: LGHDT and YNNKEL (reference sequence). V shed 4 bases and J 6 bases; nucleotides not matched to a gene: 8. The CDR3 sequence is 14 residues long. CDR3 residues: CASSPSHAGGEQYF. The CDR3 region has the DNA TGTGCCAGCAGCCCCTCCCACGCGGGGGGCGAGCAGTACTTC.

The chain has TRBV6-5 and TRBJ2-3; a possible D gene is TRBD1 (5 bases). From germline, CDR1 is MNHEY and CDR2 SVGAGI. Deletions cut 6 bases from V and 7 bases from J, with 20 bases between. The CDR3 sequence is 15 residues long. This chain's CDR3 is CASSATGGGRYTQYF. The CDR3 nucleotides read TGTGCCAGCAGCGCTACAGGCGGTGGTAGATATACGCAGTATTTT.

The chain employs TRBV12-3 or TRBV12-4 and TRBJ1-6; 8 bases agree with TRBD1. Unmatched junction bases numbered 5, after V lost 3 bases and J lost 13 bases. This CDR3 contains 13 residues. CDR3 DNA sequence: TGTGCCAGCAGTTTGGGGGACAGGTTCCCCCTCCACTTT. It yields the protein CASSLGDRFPLHF.

This chain uses TRBV7-8 with TRBJ2-2; a weak D match, TRBD1 (6 bases). The germline gives CDR1 SGHVS, CDR2 FQNEAQ. V was cut by 2 bases and J by 4 bases, with 17 bases left in between. The CDR3 sequence is 17 residues long. CDR3 sequence reads: CASSLPSRGVGTGELFF. The CDR3, as DNA: TGTGCCAGCAGCTTACCGTCCAGGGGAGTCGGCACCGGGGAGCTGTTTTTT. The variable domain in full, completed from reference TRBV7-8 and TRBJ2-2, reads GAGVSQSPRYKVAKRGQDVALRCDPISGHVSLFWYQQALGQGPEFLTYFQNEAQLDKSGLPSDRFFAERPEGSVSTLKIQRTQQEDSAVYLCASSLPSRGVGTGELFFGEGSRLTVL.

This clone was detected once. The chain links TRBV18 to TRBJ1-2, with D hard to call. V was pared by 2 bases and J by 4 bases, with 14 bases between. This CDR3 contains 15 residues. Looked up from germline, CDR1 is KGHSH and CDR2 is LQKENI. The DNA of the CDR3 is TGTGCCAGCTCACCATCGCAAGGGAGCAGCTATGGCTACACCTTC. It encodes CASSPSQGSSYGYTF.

The rearrangement uses TRBV4-1 and TRBJ2-1, with D unclear. The germline gives CDR1 MGHRA, CDR2 YSYEKL. Trimming left V 0 bases short and J 6 bases short, with 9 bases between. There are 14 residues in the CDR3. Here the CDR3 reads CASSQDPGSNEQFF. The CDR3 nucleotides read TGCGCCAGCAGCCAAGATCCAGGATCCAATGAGCAGTTCTTC.

The chain has TRBV27 and TRBJ1-3, with TRBD1 matching over 9 bases. This CDR3 region has 17 residues. The germline CDR1 and CDR2 sequences are MNHEY and SMNVEV (reference sequence). V gave up 5 bases and J gave up 1 base; unmatched junction bases: 9. CDR3 loop: CASSPNNRGRSGNTIYF. The CDR3 DNA reads as TGTGCCAGCAGTCCTAATAACAGGGGGCGATCTGGAAACACCATATATTTT.

The rearrangement joins TRBV30 to TRBJ2-7; D may be TRBD2 (6 bases). Germline CDR1 GTSNPN, CDR2 SVGIG (reference sequence). The V end was cut by 3 bases, the J end by 0 bases, with 21 bases between. This CDR3 spans 17 amino acids. This CDR3 is CAWRAGRVVPSSYEQYF. The CDR3 DNA reads TGTGCCTGGAGGGCGGGGAGAGTCGTACCGAGCTCCTACGAGCAGTACTTC.

CDR3 sequence: CATRRGGNQPQHF. The CDR3 bases are TGTGCCACCCGGAGAGGCGGCAATCAGCCCCAGCATTTT. This rearrangement joins TRBV15 to TRBJ1-5; D is uncertain. Looked up from germline, CDR1 is LNHNV and CDR2 is YYDKDF (reference sequence). V lost 8 bases, J lost 2 bases, and 10 bases lay in between. The CDR3 contains 13 residues. Using reference TRBV15 and TRBJ1-5 for the parts outside the CDR3, the full variable domain is DAMVIQNPRYQVTQFGKPVTLSCSQTLNHNVMYWYQQKSSQAPKLLFHYYDKDFNNEADTPDNFQSRRPNTSFCFLDIRSPGLGDTAMYLCATRRGGNQPQHFGDGTRLSIL.

The chain links TRBV12-3 or TRBV12-4 to TRBJ1-2, with D tentatively TRBD1 (5 bases). The CDR3 length is 13 residues. V lost 2 bases and J 4 bases, leaving 8 bases between the germline ends. DNA for the CDR3: TGTGCCAGCAGTTTAAGACAGTTCTATGGCTACACCTTC. Translation gives CASSLRQFYGYTF.

This chain links TRBV4-3 with TRBJ1-6, with 8 bases aligning to TRBD1. There are 18 residues in the CDR3. Germline V lookup: CDR1 LGHNA, CDR2 YSLEER. The junction had 7 bases not matched to a gene; V was cut back by 3 bases and J by 0 bases. CDR3 nucleotides: TGCGCCAGCAGCCAGGGGTGGACAGGGAGCTCCTATAATTCACCCCTCCACTTT. Protein sequence: CASSQGWTGSSYNSPLHF.

The V and J genes are TRBV11-3 and TRBJ2-7; 10 positions agree with TRBD1. From germline, CDR1 is SGHNT and CDR2 YENEEA. The CDR3 consists of 15 residues. The junction had 9 bases not matched to a gene; V was cut back by 5 bases and J by 5 bases. In nucleotides, the CDR3 is TGTGCCAGCAGCCCTGGGGGACAGGGGTTTCACGAGCAGTACTTC. Its protein product is CASSPGGQGFHEQYF.

The rearrangement uses TRBV27 and TRBJ1-1; D perhaps matches TRBD1 (6 bases). Germline V gives CDR1 MNHEY, CDR2 SMNVEV (reference sequence). There are 18 residues in the CDR3. V lost 2 bases and J 0 bases, leaving 19 bases between the germline ends. The CDR3 DNA reads TGTGCCAGCAGTTTACTTTCGGTTTCAGGGGCAATGAACACTGAAGCTTTCTTT. Translating gives CASSLLSVSGAMNTEAFF.

J is TRBJ1-5 and V is TRBV7-2; 7 nucleotides match TRBD1. Germline CDR1 and CDR2: SGHTA and FQGNSA. This CDR3 is 15 amino acids long. With 5 bases clipped from V and 0 bases from J, the junction kept 4 bases outside the gene matches. The CDR3 sequence: CASSPGTDSNQPQHF. The CDR3 nucleotides are TGTGCCAGCAGCCCCGGGACAGATAGCAATCAGCCCCAGCATTTT.

The V call is TRBV28, the J call TRBJ1-4, with a possible D match to TRBD1 (5 bases). The CDR3 sequence is 12 residues long. Germline V CDR1 and CDR2: MDHEN, SYDVKM. V was shortened by 6 bases and J by 10 bases, with 12 bases between the two germline ends. For the CDR3, the DNA is TGTGCCAGCAGCTCCCCCCAGGGAAAACTGTTTTTT. It encodes CASSSPQGKLFF.

CDR3 protein: CSASSQEGFQPQHF. In DNA form, the CDR3 reads TGCAGTGCTAGTTCACAGGAGGGGTTTCAGCCCCAGCATTTT. This sequence joins TRBV20-1 and TRBJ1-5; the D gene is possibly TRBD1 (5 bases). The V end was cut by 3 bases, the J end by 6 bases, with 15 bases between. The CDR3 length is 14 residues. Germline values: CDR1 DFQATT, CDR2 SNEGSKA (reference sequence).

The chain uses TRBV30 and TRBJ2-7; 9 bases are a match to TRBD2. CDR1 and CDR2 (germline): GTSNPN, SVGIG (reference sequence). This CDR3 has 13 residues. Trimming cost V 2 bases and J 8 bases; bases outside gene matches: 7. Written as DNA, the CDR3 is TGTGCCTGGAGTCCGACTAGCGGTTTAAAGCAGTACTTC. Translating it yields CAWSPTSGLKQYF.

The chain employs TRBV5-4 and TRBJ2-1; 7 bases are shared with TRBD1. The V segment lost 0 bases and the J segment 3 bases; nucleotides outside the gene matches: 6. From germline, CDR1 is SGHNT and CDR2 YYREEE (reference sequence). CDR3 length: 16 residues. As DNA, the CDR3 is TGTGCCAGCAGCTTGGGTGGGACAGTAATCTACAATGAGCAGTTCTTC. Translating gives CASSLGGTVIYNEQFF.